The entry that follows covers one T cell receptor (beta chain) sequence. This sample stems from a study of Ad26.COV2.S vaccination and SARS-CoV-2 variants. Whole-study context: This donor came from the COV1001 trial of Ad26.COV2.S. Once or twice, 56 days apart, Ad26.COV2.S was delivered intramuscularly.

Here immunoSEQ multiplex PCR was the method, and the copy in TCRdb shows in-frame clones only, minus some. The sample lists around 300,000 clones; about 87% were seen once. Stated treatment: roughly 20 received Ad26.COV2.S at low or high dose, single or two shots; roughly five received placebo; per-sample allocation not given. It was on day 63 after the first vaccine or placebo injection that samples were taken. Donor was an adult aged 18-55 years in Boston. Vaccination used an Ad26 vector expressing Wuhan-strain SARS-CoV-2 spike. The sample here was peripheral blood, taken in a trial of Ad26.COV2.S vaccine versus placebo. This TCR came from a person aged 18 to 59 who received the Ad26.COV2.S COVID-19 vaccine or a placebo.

CDR3 coding DNA: TGTGCCATCCGGGTCAGACAGGAGCTGAACACTGAAGCTTTCTTT. The encoded protein is CAIRVRQELNTEAFF. This chain links TRBV10-3 with TRBJ1-1; TRBD1 might be the D (6 bases). There are 15 residues in the CDR3. CDR1 is ENHRY, CDR2 SYGVKD, per germline. The V gene lost 8 bases and the J gene lost 0 bases, with 16 bases spanning the gap.